This T cell receptor (beta chain) was identified in a study of blood T cells in healthy people across ages. General study findings and limits: Those diversity estimates obtained from one million T cells were thought to be underestimates. Older age coincided with a roughly linear decline in TCR beta diversity per million T cells.

The authors ran a second PCR of roughly 6 to 12 cycles using a sample-barcoded 5' primer and a J-beta primer mix. Using its own MiXCR run on the 5' RACE reads, TCRdb lists one record per CDR3 protein. The repertoire holds approximately 900,000 distinct CDR3 sequences, around 48% seen once, with 13% in the top ten. J lost 3 bases, V lost 5 bases, and 10 bases had no gene match. Germline V gives CDR1 DFQATT, CDR2 SNEGSKA (reference sequence). The CDR3 has 15 residues. Aged about 6 to 90, donors were systemically healthy Caucasians from Russia. In the case of this clonotype: The antigen is unknown.

The receptor was derived from a man under 40 in good health. The chain uses TRBV20-1 and TRBJ2-3, with 8 bases fitting TRBD2. The specimen was blood. This CDR3 reads CSARPDERGTDTQYF. The CDR3 DNA is TGCAGTGCTCGCCCTGATGAGCGGGGGACAGATACGCAGTATTTT.